Given below is one T cell receptor beta chain in context. This record comes from a study of control samples from healthy donors and cancer patients. Assay used: immunoSEQ multiplex PCR; TCRdb lists only in-frame clones, some missing. Of roughly 49,000 clones listed, around 90% are singletons. This CDR3 has 15 amino acids. V lost 2 bases, J lost 11 bases, and 19 bases lay in between. Germline-derived CDR1 and CDR2 are SEHNR and FQNEAQ (reference sequence). The receptor was isolated from a man aged 30-40 years with colorectal cancer. This sequence joins TRBV7-9 and TRBJ2-4; D might be TRBD1 (6 bases). Sequences were obtained from PBMCs. In nucleotides, the CDR3 is TGTGCCAGCAGCTTAACAACAGGGACCCGGAACCTTCAGTACTTC. Encoded protein: CASSLTTGTRNLQYF.